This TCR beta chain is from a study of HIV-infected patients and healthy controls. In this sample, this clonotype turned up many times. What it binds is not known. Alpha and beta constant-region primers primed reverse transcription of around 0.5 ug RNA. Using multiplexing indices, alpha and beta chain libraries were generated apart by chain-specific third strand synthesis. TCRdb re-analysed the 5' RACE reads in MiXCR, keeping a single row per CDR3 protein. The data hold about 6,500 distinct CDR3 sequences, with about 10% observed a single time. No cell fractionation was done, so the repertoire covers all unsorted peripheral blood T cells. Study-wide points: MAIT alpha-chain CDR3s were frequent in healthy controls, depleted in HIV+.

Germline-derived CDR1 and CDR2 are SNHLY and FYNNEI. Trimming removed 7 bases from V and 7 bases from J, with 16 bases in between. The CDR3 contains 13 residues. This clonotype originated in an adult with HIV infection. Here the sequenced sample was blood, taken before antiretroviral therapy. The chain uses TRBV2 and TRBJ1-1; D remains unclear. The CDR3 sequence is CASKLEGEVEAFF. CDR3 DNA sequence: TGTGCCAGCAAACTCGAGGGTGAGGTTGAAGCTTTCTTT.